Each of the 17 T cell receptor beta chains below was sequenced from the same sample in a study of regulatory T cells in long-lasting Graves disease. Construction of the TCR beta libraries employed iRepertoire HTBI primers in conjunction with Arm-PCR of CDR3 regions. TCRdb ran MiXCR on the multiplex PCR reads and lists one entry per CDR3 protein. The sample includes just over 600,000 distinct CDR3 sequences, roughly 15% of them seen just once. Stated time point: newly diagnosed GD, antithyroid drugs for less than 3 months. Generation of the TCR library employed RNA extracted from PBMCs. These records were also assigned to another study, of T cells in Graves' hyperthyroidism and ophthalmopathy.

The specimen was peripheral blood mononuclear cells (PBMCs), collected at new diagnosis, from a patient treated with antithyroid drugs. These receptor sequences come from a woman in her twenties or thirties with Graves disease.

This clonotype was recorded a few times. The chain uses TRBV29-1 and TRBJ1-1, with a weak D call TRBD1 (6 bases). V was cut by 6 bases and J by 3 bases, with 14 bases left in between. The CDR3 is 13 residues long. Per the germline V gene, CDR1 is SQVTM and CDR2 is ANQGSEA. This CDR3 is CSVGFRGDTEAFF. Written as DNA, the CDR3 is TGCAGCGTGGGATTCAGGGGAGACACTGAAGCTTTCTTT.

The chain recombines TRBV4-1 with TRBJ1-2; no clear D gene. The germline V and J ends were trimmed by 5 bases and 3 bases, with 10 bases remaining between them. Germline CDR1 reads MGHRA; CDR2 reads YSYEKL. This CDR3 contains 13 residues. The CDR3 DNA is TGCGCCAGCAGCACTAACACAGACTATGGCTACACCTTC. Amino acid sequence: CASSTNTDYGYTF.

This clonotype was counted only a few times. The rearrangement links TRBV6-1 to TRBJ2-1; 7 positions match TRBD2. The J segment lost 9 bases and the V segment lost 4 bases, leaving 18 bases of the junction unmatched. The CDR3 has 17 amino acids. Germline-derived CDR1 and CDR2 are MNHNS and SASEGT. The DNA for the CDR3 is TGTGCCAGCAGTGCACTCCCGGGGTGGGACTATGACGGTGAGCAGTTCTTC. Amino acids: CASSALPGWDYDGEQFF.

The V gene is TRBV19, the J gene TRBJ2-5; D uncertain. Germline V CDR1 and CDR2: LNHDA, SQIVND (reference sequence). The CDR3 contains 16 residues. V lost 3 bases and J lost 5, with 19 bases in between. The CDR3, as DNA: TGTGCCAGTAGTATCGAAGGTTGGTCCATTCTGGAGACCCAGTACTTC. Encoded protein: CASSIEGWSILETQYF. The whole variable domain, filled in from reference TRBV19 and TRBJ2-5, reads DGGITQSPKYLFRKEGQNVTLSCEQNLNHDAMYWYRQDPGQGLRLIYYSQIVNDFQKGDIAEGYSVSREKKESFPLTVTSAQKNPTAFYLCASSIEGWSILETQYFGPGTRLLVL.

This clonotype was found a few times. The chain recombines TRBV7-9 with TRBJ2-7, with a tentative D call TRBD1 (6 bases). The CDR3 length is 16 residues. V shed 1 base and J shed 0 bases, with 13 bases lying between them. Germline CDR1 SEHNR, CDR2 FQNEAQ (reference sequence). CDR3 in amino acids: CASSLERGTSSYEQYF. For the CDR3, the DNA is TGTGCCAGCAGCTTAGAGAGGGGGACGAGCTCCTACGAGCAGTACTTC.

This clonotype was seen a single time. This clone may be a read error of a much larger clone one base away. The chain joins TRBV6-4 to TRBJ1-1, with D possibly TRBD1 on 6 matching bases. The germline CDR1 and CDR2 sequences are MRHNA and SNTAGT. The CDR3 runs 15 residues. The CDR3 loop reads CASSLLRAGQAEALF. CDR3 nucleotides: TGTGCCAGCAGTTTATTACGAGCGGGACAAGCTGAAGCTTTATTT.

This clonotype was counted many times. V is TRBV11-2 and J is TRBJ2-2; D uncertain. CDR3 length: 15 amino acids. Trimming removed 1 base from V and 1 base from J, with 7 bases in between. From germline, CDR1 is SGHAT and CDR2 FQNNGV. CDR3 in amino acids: CASSLVVVNTGELFF. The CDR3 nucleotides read TGTGCCAGCAGCTTAGTAGTAGTGAACACCGGGGAGCTGTTTTTT.

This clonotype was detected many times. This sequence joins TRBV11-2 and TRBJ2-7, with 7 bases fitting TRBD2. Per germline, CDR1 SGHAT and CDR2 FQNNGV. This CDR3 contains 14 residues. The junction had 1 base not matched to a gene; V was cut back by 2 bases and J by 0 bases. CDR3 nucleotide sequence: TGTGCCAGCAGCTTAAGCGGGACCTCCTACGAGCAGTACTTC. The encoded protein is CASSLSGTSYEQYF.

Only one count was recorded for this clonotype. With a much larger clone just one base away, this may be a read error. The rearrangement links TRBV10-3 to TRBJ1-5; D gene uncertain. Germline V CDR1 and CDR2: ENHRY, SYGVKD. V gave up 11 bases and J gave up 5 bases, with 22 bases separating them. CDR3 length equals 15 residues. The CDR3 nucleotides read TGTGCCGGCAGTTTCGTAAGAAGAACTGATCAGCCCCAGCATTTT. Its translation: CAGSFVRRTDQPQHF.

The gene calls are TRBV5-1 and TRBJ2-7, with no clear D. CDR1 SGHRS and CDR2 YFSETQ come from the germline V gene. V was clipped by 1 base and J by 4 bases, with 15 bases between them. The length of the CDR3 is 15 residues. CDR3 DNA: TGCGCCAGCAGCTTGTTCGACGGCAGCCCTTACGAGCAGTACTTC. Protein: CASSLFDGSPYEQYF.

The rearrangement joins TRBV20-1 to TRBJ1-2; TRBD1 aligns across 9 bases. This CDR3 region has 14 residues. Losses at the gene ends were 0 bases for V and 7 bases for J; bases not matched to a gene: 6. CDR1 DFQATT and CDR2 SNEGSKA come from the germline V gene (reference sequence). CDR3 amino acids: CSARDRDRAGGYTF. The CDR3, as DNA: TGCAGTGCTAGAGATCGGGACAGGGCGGGTGGCTACACCTTC.

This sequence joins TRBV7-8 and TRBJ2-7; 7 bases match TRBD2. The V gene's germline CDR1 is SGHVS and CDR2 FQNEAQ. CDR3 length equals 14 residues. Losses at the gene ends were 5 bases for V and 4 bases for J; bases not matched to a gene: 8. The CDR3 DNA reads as TGTGCCAGCAGCCCCGGGAGGATATGGTACGAGCAGTACTTC. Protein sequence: CASSPGRIWYEQYF.

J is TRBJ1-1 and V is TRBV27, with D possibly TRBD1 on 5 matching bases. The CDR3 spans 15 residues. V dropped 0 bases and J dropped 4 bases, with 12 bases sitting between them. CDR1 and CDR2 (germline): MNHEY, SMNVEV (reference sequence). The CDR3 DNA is TGTGCCAGCAGTTTATCACAAGGGGTGGGCACTGAAGCTTTCTTT. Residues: CASSLSQGVGTEAFF.

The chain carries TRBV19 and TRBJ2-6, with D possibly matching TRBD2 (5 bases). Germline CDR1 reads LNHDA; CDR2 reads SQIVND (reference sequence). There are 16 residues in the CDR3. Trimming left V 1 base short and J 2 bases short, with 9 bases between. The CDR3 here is CASSIGPGTGANVLTF. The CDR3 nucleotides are TGTGCCAGTAGTATAGGGCCGGGAACTGGGGCCAACGTCCTGACTTTC.

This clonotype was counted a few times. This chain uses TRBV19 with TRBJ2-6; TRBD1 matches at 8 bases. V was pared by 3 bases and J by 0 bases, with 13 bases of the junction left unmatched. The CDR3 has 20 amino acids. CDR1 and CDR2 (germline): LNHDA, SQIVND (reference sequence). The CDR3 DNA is TGTGCCAGTAGTATGATAGGGGTAGGACAGGGTCCCTCTGGGGCCAACGTCCTGACTTTC. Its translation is CASSMIGVGQGPSGANVLTF.

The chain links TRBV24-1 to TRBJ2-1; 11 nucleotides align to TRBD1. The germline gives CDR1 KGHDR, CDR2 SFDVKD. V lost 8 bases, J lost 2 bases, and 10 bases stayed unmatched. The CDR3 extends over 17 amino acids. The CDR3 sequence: CATKDSGTGGTYNEQFF. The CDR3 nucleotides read TGTGCCACCAAGGATTCCGGGACAGGGGGTACCTACAATGAGCAGTTCTTC.

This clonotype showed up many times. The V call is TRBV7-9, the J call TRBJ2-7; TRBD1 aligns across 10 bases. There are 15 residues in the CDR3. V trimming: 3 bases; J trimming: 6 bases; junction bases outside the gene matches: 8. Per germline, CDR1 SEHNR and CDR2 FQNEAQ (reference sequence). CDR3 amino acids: CASSFSGTGDSEQYF. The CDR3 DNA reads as TGTGCCAGCAGCTTCTCCGGGACAGGGGACTCCGAGCAGTACTTC.